This TCR beta chain was found in a study of blood T cell repertoires in COVID-19. Study background: Whether acute or convalescent, the COVID-19 samples came from the United States, Italy and Spain. PBMCs, B-cell-depleted T cells, or T cells were the source of the cDNA or gDNA that made up the material.

CDR1 SNHLY and CDR2 FYNNEI come from the germline V gene. With 6 bases clipped from V and 1 base from J, the junction kept 8 bases outside the gene matches. The CDR3 length is 16 residues. The authors' processing: The assay estimated nucleated cells by amplifying reference gene primers. Method: immunoSEQ multiplex PCR; TCRdb's copy keeps in-frame clones and lacks some. That table supplies the V and J calls and clone size; D and trimming were determined from the DNA. The data contain over 400,000 clones, over 75% of them singletons. Source material: peripheral blood. The chain couples TRBV2 to TRBJ2-2; 7 nucleotides align to TRBD2. This sequence was found in a human donor in a cohort sampled during active COVID-19. The CDR3 region has the DNA TGTGCCAGCAGCTTTGAGGCTAGCGGGAACACCGGGGAGCTGTTTTTT. Translation: CASSFEASGNTGELFF. The full variable domain, with the rest looked up from reference TRBV2 and TRBJ2-2, is EPEVTQTPSHQVTQMGQEVILRCVPISNHLYFYWYRQILGQKVEFLVSFYNNEISEKSEIFDDQFSVERPDGSNFTLKIRSTKLEDSAMYFCASSFEASGNTGELFFGEGSRLTVL.